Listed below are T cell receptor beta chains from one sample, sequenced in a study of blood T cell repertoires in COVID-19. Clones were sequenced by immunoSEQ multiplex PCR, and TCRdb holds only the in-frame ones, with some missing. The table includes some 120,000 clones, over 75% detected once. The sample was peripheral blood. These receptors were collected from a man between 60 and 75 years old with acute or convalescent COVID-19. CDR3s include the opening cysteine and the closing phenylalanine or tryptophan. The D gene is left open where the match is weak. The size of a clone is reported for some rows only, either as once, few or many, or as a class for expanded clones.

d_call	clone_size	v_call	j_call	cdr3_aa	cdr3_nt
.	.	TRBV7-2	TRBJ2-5	CASSFTGETQYF	TGTGCCAGCAGCTTCACAGGAGAGACCCAGTACTTC
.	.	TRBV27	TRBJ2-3	CASSTGRVENTQYF	TGTGCCAGCAGTACAGGGCGGGTTGAGAATACGCAGTATTTT
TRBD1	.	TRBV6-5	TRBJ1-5	CASRVGQGRSQPQHF	TGTGCCAGCAGGGTGGGACAGGGGAGAAGTCAGCCCCAGCATTTT
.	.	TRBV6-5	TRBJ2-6	CASTEGGLGANVLTF	TGTGCCAGCACCGAAGGAGGGTTGGGGGCCAACGTCCTGACTTTC
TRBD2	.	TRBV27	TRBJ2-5	CASSLLGSGKKRETQYF	TGTGCCAGCAGTTTGCTCGGTAGCGGGAAAAAAAGGGAGACCCAGTACTTC
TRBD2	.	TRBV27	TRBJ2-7	CASSGGRRWDEQYF	TGTGCCAGCAGCGGCGGGAGAAGATGGGACGAGCAGTACTTC
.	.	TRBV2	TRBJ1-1	CASREQGVPTEAFF	TGTGCCAGCAGAGAACAGGGCGTCCCAACTGAAGCTTTCTTT
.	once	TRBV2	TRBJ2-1	CASRGGYEQFF	TGTGCCAGCAGGGGAGGTTATGAGCAGTTCTTC
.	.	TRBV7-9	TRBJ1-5	CASSSGEYSNQPQHF	TGTGCCAGCAGCTCAGGGGAATATAGCAATCAGCCCCAGCATTTT
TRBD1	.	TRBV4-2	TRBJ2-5	CASSQADRGGGETQYF	TGTGCCAGCAGCCAAGCCGACAGGGGCGGCGGGGAGACCCAGTACTTC
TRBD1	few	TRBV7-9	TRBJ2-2	CASSEITGARTGELFF	TGTGCCAGCAGCGAAATAACAGGGGCGAGGACCGGGGAGCTGTTTTTT
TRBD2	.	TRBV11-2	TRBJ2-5	CASGLAGGEETQYF	TGTGCCTCTGGACTAGCGGGAGGAGAGGAGACCCAGTACTTC
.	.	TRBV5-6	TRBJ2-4	CASSLVSENIQYF	TGTGCCAGCAGCTTGGTGTCAGAAAACATTCAGTACTTC
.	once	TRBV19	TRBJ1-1	CASSINRNTEAFF	TGTGCCAGTAGTATAAACAGGAACACTGAAGCTTTCTTT
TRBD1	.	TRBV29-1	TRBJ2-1	CSGPGQGYNEQFF	TGCAGCGGTCCGGGACAGGGCTACAATGAGCAGTTCTTC
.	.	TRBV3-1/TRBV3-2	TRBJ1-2	CASSQQGNYGYTF	TGTGCCAGCAGCCAACAGGGAAACTATGGCTACACCTTC
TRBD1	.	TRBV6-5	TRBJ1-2	CASSLGQHYGYTF	TGTGCCAGCAGTTTGGGACAGCACTATGGCTACACCTTC
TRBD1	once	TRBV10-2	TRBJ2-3	CASLPGQGADTQYF	TGCGCCAGCCTACCGGGACAGGGGGCAGATACGCAGTATTTT
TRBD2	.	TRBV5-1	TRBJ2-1	CASSSLAGVGNEQFF	TGCGCCAGCAGCTCACTAGCGGGAGTCGGTAATGAGCAGTTCTTC
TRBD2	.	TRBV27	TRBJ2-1	CASSLWRLPAGAENEQFF	TGTGCCAGCAGTTTATGGCGACTTCCAGCGGGAGCGGAAAATGAGCAGTTCTTC
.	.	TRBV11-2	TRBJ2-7	CASSLGTLAYEQYF	TGTGCCAGCAGCCTCGGGACTCTAGCCTACGAGCAGTACTTC
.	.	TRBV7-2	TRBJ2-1	CASRRGGSYNEQFF	TGTGCCAGCAGGCGGGGAGGCTCCTACAATGAGCAGTTCTTC
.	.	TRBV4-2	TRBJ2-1	CASSHDWKSSDEQFF	TGTGCCAGCAGTCATGACTGGAAGAGCAGCGATGAGCAGTTCTTC
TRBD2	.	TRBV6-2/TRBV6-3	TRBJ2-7	CASSYGDYSYEQYF	TGTGCCAGCAGTTACGGGGACTACTCCTACGAGCAGTACTTC
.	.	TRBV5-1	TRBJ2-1	CASRRDNEQFF	TGCGCCAGCAGACGGGACAATGAGCAGTTCTTC
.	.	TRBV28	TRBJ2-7	CASSPTSSYEQYF	TGTGCCAGCAGTCCGACTAGCTCCTACGAGCAGTACTTC
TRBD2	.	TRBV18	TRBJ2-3	CASSPAREGNTQYF	TGTGCCAGCTCACCTGCCCGGGAGGGTAATACGCAGTATTTT
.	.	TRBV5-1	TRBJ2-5	CASSETGISQETQYF	TGCGCCAGCAGCGAGACAGGTATATCACAAGAGACCCAGTACTTC
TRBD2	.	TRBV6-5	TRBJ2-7	CASSYSSSGRRGEQYF	TGTGCCAGCAGTTACTCAAGTAGCGGGAGGCGGGGGGAGCAGTACTTC
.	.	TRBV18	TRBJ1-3	CASSPFSDGNSGNTIYF	TGTGCCAGCTCACCGTTTTCTGACGGGAACTCTGGAAACACCATATATTTT
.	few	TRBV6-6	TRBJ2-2	CASSASLNTGELFF	TGTGCCAGCAGTGCTAGCCTGAACACCGGGGAGCTGTTTTTT
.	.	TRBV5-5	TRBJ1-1	CASSPEWAGRAFF	TGTGCCAGCAGCCCCGAGTGGGCGGGACGAGCTTTCTTT
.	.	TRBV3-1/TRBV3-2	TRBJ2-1	CASSQATTEQFF	TGTGCCAGCAGCCAAGCTACTACCGAGCAGTTCTTC
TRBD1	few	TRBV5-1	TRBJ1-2	CASSPGLGQGISNYGYTF	TGCGCCAGCAGCCCGGGGCTGGGACAGGGTATTTCCAACTATGGCTACACCTTC
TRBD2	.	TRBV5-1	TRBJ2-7	CASSLAPSGGGEQYF	TGCGCCAGCAGCTTGGCCCCTAGCGGGGGAGGGGAGCAGTACTTC
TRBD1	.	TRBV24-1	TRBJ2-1	CATSDLGDSGDNEQFF	TGTGCCACCAGTGATTTGGGGGACAGTGGGGACAATGAGCAGTTCTTC
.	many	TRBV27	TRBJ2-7	CASFLRQGIGEQYF	TGTGCCAGCTTCCTAAGGCAGGGAATAGGGGAGCAGTACTTC
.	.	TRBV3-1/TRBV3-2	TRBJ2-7	CASHNEQYF	TGTGCCAGCCACAACGAGCAGTACTTC
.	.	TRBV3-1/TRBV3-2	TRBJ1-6	CASSQVHGGNSPLHF	TGTGCCAGCAGCCAAGTTCATGGCGGCAATTCACCCCTCCACTTT
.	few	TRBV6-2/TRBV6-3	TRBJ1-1	CASSYSNMNTEAFF	TGTGCCAGCAGTTACTCGAACATGAACACTGAAGCTTTCTTT
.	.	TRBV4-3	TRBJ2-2	CASSQDGRDTGELFF	TGCGCCAGCAGCCAAGATGGCAGGGACACCGGGGAGCTGTTTTTT